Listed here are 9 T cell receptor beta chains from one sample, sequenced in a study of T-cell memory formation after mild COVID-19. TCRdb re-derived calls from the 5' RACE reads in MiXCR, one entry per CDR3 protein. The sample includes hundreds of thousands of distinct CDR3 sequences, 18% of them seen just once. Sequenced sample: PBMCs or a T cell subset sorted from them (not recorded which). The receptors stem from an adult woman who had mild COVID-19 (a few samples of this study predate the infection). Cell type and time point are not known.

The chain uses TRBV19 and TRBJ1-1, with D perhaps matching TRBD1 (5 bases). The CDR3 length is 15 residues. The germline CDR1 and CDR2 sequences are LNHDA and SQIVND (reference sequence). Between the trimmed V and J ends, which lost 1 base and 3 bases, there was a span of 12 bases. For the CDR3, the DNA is TGTGCCAGTAGTATAGGCCGTCAGGGTGACACTGAAGCTTTCTTT. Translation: CASSIGRQGDTEAFF.

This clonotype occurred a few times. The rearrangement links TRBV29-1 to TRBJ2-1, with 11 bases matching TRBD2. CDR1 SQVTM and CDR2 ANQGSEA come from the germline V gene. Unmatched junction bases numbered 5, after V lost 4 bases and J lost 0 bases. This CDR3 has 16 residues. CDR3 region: CSVVAGGHVSYNEQFF. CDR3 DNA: TGCAGCGTTGTAGCGGGAGGGCATGTCTCCTACAATGAGCAGTTCTTC.

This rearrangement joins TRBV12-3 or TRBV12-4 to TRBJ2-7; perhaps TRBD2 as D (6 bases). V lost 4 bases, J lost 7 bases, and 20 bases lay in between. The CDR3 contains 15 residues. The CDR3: CASSWGVAVPGEQYF. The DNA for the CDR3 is TGTGCCAGCAGTTGGGGGGTAGCGGTTCCGGGGGAGCAGTACTTC.

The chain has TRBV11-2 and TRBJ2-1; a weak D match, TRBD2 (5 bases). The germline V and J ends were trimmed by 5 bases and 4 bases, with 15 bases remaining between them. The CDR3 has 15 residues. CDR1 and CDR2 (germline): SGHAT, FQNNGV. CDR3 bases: TGTGCCAGCAGCCCATCTAGGCGGGTGTACAATGAGCAGTTCTTC. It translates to CASSPSRRVYNEQFF.

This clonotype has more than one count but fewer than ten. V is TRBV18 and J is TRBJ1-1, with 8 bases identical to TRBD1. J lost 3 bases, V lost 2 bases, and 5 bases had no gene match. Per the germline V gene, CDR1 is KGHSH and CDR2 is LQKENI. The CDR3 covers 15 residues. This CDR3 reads CASSPSQGAYTEAFF. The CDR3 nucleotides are TGTGCCAGCTCACCATCGCAGGGGGCGTACACTGAAGCTTTCTTT. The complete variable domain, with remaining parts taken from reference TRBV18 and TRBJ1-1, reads NAGVMQNPRHLVRRRGQEARLRCSPMKGHSHVYWYRQLPEEGLKFMVYLQKENIIDESGMPKERFSAEFPKEGPSILRIQQVVRGDSAAYFCASSPSQGAYTEAFFGQGTRLTVV.

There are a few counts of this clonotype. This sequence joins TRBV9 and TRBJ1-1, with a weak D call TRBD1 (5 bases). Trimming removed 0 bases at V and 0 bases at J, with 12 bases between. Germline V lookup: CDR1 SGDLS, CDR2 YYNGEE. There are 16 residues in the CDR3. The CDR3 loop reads CASSVATQVLNTEAFF. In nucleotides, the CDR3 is TGTGCCAGCAGCGTAGCCACACAGGTCCTGAACACTGAAGCTTTCTTT.

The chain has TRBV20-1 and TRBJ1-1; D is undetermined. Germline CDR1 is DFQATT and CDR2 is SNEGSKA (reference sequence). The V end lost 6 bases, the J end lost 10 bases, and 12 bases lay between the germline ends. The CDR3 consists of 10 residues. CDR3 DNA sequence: TGCAGTGCCCCCGATCACCGAGCTTTCTTT. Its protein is CSAPDHRAFF.

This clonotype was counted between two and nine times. The CDR3 reads CASTKMGVRTDTQYF. The CDR3 DNA sequence: TGTGCCAGCACAAAGATGGGGGTCCGCACAGATACGCAGTATTTT. V usage is TRBV7-6 and J usage is TRBJ2-3; D may be TRBD1 or TRBD2 (5 bases each). The V and J ends lost 7 bases and 1 base respectively, with 15 bases between them. CDR3 length: 15 residues. Germline V gene lookup returns CDR1 SGHVS and CDR2 FNYEAQ.

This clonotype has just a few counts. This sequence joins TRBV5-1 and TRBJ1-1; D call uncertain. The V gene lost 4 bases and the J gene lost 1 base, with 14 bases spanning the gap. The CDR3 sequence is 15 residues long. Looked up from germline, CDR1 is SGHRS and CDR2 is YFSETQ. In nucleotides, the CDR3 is TGCGCCAGCAGCCCGGCCCCGGCCCAGAACACTGAAGCTTTCTTT. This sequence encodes CASSPAPAQNTEAFF.